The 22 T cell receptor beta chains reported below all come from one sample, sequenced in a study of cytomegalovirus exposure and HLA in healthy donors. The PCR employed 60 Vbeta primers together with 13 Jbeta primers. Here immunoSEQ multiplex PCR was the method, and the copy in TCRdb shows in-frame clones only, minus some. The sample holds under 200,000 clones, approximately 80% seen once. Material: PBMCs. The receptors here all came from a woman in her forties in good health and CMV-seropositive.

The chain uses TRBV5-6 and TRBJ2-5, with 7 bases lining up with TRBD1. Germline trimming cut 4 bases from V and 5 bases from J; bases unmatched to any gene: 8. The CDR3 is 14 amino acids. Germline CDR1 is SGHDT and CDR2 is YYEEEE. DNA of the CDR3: TGTGCCAGCAGCAAAGGACAGGTTCGGGAGACCCAGTACTTC. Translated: CASSKGQVRETQYF.

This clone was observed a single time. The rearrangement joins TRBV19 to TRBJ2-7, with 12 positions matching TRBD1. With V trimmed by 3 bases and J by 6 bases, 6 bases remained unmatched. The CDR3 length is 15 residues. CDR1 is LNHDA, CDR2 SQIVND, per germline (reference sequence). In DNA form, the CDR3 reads TGTGCCAGTAGTATCGGGGGACAGGGGGCGTCCGAGCAGTACTTC. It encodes CASSIGGQGASEQYF.

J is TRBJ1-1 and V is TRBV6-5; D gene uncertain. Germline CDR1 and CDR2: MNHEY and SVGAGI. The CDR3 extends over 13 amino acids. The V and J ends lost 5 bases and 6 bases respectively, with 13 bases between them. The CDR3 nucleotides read TGTGCCAGCAGTGCCCGACCGAGGGCTGAAGCTTTCTTT. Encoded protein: CASSARPRAEAFF.

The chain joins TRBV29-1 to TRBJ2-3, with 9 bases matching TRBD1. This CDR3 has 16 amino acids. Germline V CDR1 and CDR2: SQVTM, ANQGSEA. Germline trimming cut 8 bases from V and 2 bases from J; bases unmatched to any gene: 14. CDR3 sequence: CSRGDRATNFTDTQYF. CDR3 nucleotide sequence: TGCAGCCGCGGGGACAGGGCAACCAATTTCACAGATACGCAGTATTTT.

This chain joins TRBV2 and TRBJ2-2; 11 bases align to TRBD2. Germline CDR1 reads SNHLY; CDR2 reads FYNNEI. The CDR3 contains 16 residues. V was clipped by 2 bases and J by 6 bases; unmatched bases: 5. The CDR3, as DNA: TGTGCCAGCAGTGAACGCCTAGCGGGAGGATCCGGGGAGCTGTTTTTT. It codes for CASSERLAGGSGELFF.

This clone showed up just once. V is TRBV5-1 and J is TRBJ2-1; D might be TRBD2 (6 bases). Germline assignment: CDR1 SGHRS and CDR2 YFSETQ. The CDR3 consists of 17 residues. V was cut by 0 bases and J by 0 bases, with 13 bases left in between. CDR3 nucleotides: TGCGCCAGCAGCTTGGTAACGGAGGGCAGCTCCTACAATGAGCAGTTCTTC. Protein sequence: CASSLVTEGSSYNEQFF. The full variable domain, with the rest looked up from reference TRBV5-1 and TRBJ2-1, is KAGVTQTPRYLIKTRGQQVTLSCSPISGHRSVSWYQQTPGQGLQFLFEYFSETQRNKGNFPGRFSGRQFSNSRSEMNVSTLELGDSALYLCASSLVTEGSSYNEQFFGPGTRLTVL.

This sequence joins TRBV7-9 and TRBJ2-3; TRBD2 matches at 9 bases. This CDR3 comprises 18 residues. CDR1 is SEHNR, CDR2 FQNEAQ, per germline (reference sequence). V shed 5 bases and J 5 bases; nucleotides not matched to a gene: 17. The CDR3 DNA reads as TGTGCCAGCAGCCCCGGGGCTAGCGGGGCCCCAAGGGAAGATACGCAGTATTTT. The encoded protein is CASSPGASGAPREDTQYF. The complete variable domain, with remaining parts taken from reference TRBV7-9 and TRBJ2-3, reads DTGVSQNPRHKITKRGQNVTFRCDPISEHNRLYWYRQTLGQGPEFLTYFQNEAQLEKSRLLSDRFSAERPKGSFSTLEIQRTEQGDSAMYLCASSPGASGAPREDTQYFGPGTRLTVL.

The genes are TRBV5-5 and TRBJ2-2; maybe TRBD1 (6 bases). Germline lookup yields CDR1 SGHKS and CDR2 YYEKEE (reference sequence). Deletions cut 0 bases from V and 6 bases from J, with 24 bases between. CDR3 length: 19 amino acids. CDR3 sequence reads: CASSLGRTGRFGVSGELFF. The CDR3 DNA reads TGTGCCAGCAGCTTGGGTCGCACAGGGCGTTTTGGGGTCTCCGGGGAGCTGTTTTTT.

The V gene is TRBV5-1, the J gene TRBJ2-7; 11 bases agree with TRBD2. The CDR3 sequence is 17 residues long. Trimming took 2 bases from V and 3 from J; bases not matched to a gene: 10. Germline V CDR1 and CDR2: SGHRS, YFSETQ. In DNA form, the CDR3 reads TGCGCCAGCAGCTTTATAGCGGGAGGGGCCCCACTCTACGAGCAGTACTTC. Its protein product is CASSFIAGGAPLYEQYF. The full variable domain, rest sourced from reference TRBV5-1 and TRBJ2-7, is KAGVTQTPRYLIKTRGQQVTLSCSPISGHRSVSWYQQTPGQGLQFLFEYFSETQRNKGNFPGRFSGRQFSNSRSEMNVSTLELGDSALYLCASSFIAGGAPLYEQYFGPGTRLTVT.

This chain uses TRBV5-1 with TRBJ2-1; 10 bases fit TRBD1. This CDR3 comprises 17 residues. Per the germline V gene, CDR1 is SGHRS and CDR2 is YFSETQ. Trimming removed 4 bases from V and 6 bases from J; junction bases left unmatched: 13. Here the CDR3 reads CASSQYWDRGLPNEQFF. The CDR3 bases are TGCGCCAGCAGCCAATACTGGGACAGGGGCCTCCCCAATGAGCAGTTCTTC.

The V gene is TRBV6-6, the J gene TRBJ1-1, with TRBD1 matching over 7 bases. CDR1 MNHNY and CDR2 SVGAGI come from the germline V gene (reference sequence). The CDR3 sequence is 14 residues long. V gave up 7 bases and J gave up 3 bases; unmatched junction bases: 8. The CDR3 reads CASNLGGYDTEAFF. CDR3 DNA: TGTGCCAGCAACCTAGGGGGCTATGACACTGAAGCTTTCTTT.

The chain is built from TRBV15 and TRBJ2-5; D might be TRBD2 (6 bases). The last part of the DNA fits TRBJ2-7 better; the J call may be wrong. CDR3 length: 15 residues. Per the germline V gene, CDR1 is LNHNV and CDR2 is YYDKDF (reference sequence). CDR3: CATSRGGGTVYEQYF. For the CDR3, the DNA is TGTGCCACCAGCAGAGGAGGAGGGACCGTTTACGAGCAGTACTTC.

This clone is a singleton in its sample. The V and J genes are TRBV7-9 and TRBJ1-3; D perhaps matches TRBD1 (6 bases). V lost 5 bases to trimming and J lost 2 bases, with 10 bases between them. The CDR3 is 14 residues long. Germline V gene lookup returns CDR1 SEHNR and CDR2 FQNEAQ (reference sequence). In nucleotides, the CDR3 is TGTGCCAGCAGCATACCAGGGGCTGGAAACACCATATATTTT. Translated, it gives CASSIPGAGNTIYF.

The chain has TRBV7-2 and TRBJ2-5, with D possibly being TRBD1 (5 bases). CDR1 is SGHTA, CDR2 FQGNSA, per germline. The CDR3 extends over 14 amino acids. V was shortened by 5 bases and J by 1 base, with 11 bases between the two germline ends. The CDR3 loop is CASSLRQLQETQYF. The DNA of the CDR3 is TGTGCCAGCAGCCTAAGACAGCTCCAAGAGACCCAGTACTTC.

CDR3 DNA: TGCAGCGTCGGGTTGGGGGCGGACACTGAAGCTTTCTTT. It yields the protein CSVGLGADTEAFF. The V call is TRBV29-1, the J call TRBJ1-1, with a tentative D call TRBD1 (6 bases). CDR3 length: 13 residues. The germline V and J ends were trimmed by 6 bases and 3 bases, with 14 bases remaining between them. Germline V gives CDR1 SQVTM, CDR2 ANQGSEA.

CDR3 protein: CASSEAPRIEVPGANVLTF. The CDR3 coding sequence is TGTGCCAGCAGTGAAGCGCCCCGAATAGAGGTCCCTGGGGCCAACGTCCTGACTTTC. This chain joins TRBV6-1 and TRBJ2-6; no clear D gene. Germline values: CDR1 MNHNS, CDR2 SASEGT. Trimming stripped 0 bases from V and 2 bases from J, with 17 bases between. This CDR3 contains 19 residues.

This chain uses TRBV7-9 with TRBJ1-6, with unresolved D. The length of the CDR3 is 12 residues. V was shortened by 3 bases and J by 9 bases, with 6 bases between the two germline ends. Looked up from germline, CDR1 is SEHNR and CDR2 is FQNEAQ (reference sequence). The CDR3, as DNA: TGTGCCAGCAGCTTCGAGGGTTCACCCCTCCACTTT. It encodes CASSFEGSPLHF.

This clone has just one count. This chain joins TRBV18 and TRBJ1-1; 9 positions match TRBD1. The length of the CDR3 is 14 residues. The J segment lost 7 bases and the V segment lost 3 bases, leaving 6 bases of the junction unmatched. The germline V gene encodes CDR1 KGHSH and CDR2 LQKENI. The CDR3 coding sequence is TGTGCCAGCTCACCTAGACAGGGGGATGATGAAGCTTTCTTT. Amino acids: CASSPRQGDDEAFF.

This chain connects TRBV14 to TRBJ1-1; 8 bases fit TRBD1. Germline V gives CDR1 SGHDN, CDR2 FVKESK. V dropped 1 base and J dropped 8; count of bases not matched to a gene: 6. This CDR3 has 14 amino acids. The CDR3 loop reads CASSQVPGGREAFF. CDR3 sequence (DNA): TGTGCCAGCAGCCAAGTGCCAGGGGGCCGGGAAGCTTTCTTT.

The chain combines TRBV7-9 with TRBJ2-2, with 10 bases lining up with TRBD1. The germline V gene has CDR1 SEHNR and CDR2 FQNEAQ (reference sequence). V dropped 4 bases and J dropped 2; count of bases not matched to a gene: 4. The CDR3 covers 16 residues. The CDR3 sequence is CASSSRDRGNTGELFF. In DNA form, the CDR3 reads TGTGCCAGCAGCTCCCGGGACAGGGGTAACACCGGGGAGCTGTTTTTT.

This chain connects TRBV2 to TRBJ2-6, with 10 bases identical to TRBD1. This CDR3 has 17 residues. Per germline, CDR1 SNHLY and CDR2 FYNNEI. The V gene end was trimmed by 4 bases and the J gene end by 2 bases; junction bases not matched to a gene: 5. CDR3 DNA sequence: TGTGCCAGCAGTGCGGGACAGGGGCTAACTGGGGCCAACGTCCTGACTTTC. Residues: CASSAGQGLTGANVLTF. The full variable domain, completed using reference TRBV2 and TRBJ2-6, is EPEVTQTPSHQVTQMGQEVILRCVPISNHLYFYWYRQILGQKVEFLVSFYNNEISEKSEIFDDQFSVERPDGSNFTLKIRSTKLEDSAMYFCASSAGQGLTGANVLTFGAGSRLTVL.

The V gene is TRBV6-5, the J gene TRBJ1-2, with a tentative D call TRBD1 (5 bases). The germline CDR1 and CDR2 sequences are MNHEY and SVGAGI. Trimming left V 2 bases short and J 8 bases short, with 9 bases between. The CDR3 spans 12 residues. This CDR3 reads CASSYGGNGYTF. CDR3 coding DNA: TGTGCCAGCAGTTACGGGGGGAACGGCTACACCTTC.